The 29 T cell receptor beta chains given below trace back to one sample, sequenced in a study of shared clonotypes between healthy human individuals. The assay was immunoSEQ multiplex PCR, and TCRdb's table has in-frame clones only and misses some. The sample holds 2 million to 2.5 million clones, under 95% seen once. Sample: naive CD4+ T cells from PBMCs. Indicated subset: CD45RA+ positively selected. The receptors shown here come from a man younger than 35 in good health. Some clones in this sample may be carry-over from other donors' samples.

The V gene is TRBV11-2, the J gene TRBJ2-5; D is uncertain. Per the germline V gene, CDR1 is SGHAT and CDR2 is FQNNGV. The CDR3 runs to 15 residues. V lost 1 base and J 9 bases, leaving 18 bases between the germline ends. This chain's CDR3 is CASSLAGGNHQAQYF. The CDR3 DNA reads as TGTGCCAGCAGCTTAGCGGGTGGGAACCACCAGGCCCAGTACTTC.

The chain is built from TRBV7-3 and TRBJ2-1; possible D gene TRBD2, 6 bases. Trimming pared 4 bases from V and 9 bases from J, leaving 10 bases between. Germline CDR1 is SGHTA and CDR2 is FQGTGA. The CDR3 totals 12 residues. The CDR3 bases are TGTGCCAGCAGCTCCCTAGCGAGTGAGCAGTTCTTC. This translates into CASSSLASEQFF.

V and J are TRBV7-2 and TRBJ1-1; D gene unclear. The length of the CDR3 is 15 residues. CDR1 is SGHTA and CDR2 is FQGNSA in the germline V gene. Trimming removed 3 bases from V and 3 bases from J, with 14 bases in between. CDR3 nucleotides: TGTGCCAGCAGCTTCGCTACGGTGGATTACACTGAAGCTTTCTTT. Its protein is CASSFATVDYTEAFF.

This chain uses TRBV5-1 with TRBJ2-2; the match to TRBD1 covers 10 bases. CDR3 length: 14 amino acids. Germline CDR1 is SGHRS and CDR2 is YFSETQ. V lost 4 bases and J lost 6; bases outside the gene matches: 3. CDR3 sequence: CASSMTGGSGELFF. For the CDR3, the DNA is TGCGCCAGCAGCATGACAGGGGGCTCCGGGGAGCTGTTTTTT.

This rearrangement joins TRBV9 to TRBJ2-3; 8 bases match TRBD2. With 4 bases clipped from V and 3 bases from J, the junction kept 4 bases outside the gene matches. From germline, CDR1 is SGDLS and CDR2 YYNGEE. There are 14 residues in the CDR3. CDR3 DNA: TGTGCCAGCAGCCTGACTAGCGCTACAGATACGCAGTATTTT. This sequence encodes CASSLTSATDTQYF.

This chain joins TRBV5-8 and TRBJ2-7; TRBD2 matches 7 bases. J lost 3 bases, V lost 5 bases, and 8 bases had no gene match. CDR1 and CDR2 from the germline V gene are SGHTS and YDEGEE. The CDR3 loop spans 14 amino acids. As DNA, the CDR3 is TGTGCCAGCAGGGACCGGGACTACCTCTACGAGCAGTACTTC. Residues: CASRDRDYLYEQYF.

The rearrangement joins TRBV4-1 to TRBJ2-1; 12 positions match TRBD2. Germline V lookup: CDR1 MGHRA, CDR2 YSYEKL. Trimming removed 4 bases from V and 6 bases from J; junction bases left unmatched: 7. The CDR3 totals 16 residues. Here the CDR3 reads CASSPTSGRLGNEQFF. In DNA form, the CDR3 reads TGCGCCAGCAGCCCTACTAGCGGGAGGTTGGGCAATGAGCAGTTCTTC.

V gene TRBV6-1 combines with J gene TRBJ2-5; no firm D call. The V end was cut by 0 bases, the J end by 10 bases, with 9 bases between. Looked up from germline, CDR1 is MNHNS and CDR2 is SASEGT. CDR3 size: 12 residues. The CDR3 is CASSEAGGGQYF. CDR3 coding DNA: TGTGCCAGCAGTGAAGCGGGCGGCGGCCAGTACTTC.

The chain is built from TRBV18 and TRBJ2-3, with 8 bases fitting TRBD2. Germline V gives CDR1 KGHSH, CDR2 LQKENI. With 3 bases clipped from V and 5 bases from J, the junction kept 10 bases outside the gene matches. This CDR3 region has 16 residues. The CDR3 protein is CASSPNRGGTGDTQYF. The CDR3 coding sequence is TGTGCCAGCTCACCGAATCGGGGGGGCACAGGAGATACGCAGTATTTT.

The chain couples TRBV28 to TRBJ2-3; 13 nucleotides align to TRBD2. Germline trimming cut 10 bases from V and 6 bases from J; bases unmatched to any gene: 10. Germline values: CDR1 MDHEN, CDR2 SYDVKM. There are 15 residues in the CDR3. In DNA, the CDR3 is TGTGCCACCGACACTAGCGGGGGGGTGCCGGATACGCAGTATTTT. Its translation: CATDTSGGVPDTQYF.

V gene TRBV5-1 combines with J gene TRBJ2-5; no firm D call. V was trimmed by 4 bases and J by 3 bases, leaving 10 bases between them. The CDR3 sequence is 13 residues long. CDR1 and CDR2 from the germline V gene are SGHRS and YFSETQ. CDR3 nucleotides: TGCGCCAGCAGCGCCGGTAGGGAAGAGACCCAGTACTTC. It yields the protein CASSAGREETQYF.

The rearrangement uses TRBV18 and TRBJ1-1; possible D gene TRBD1, 5 bases. The CDR3 has 15 amino acids. CDR1 KGHSH and CDR2 LQKENI come from the germline V gene. Trimming removed 1 base from V and 4 bases from J, with 13 bases in between. CDR3 sequence (DNA): TGTGCCAGCTCACCACATGGGGGGGGTGGCACTGAAGCTTTCTTT. The encoded protein is CASSPHGGGGTEAFF.

This chain joins TRBV4-3 and TRBJ2-4; the D is unclear. Trimming took 1 base from V and 4 from J, leaving 5 bases between them. The germline V gene has CDR1 LGHNA and CDR2 YSLEER. The CDR3 has 13 residues. DNA of the CDR3: TGCGCCAGCAGCCAAGTAAGGAAAAACATTCAGTACTTC. Amino acid sequence: CASSQVRKNIQYF.

The genes are TRBV4-1 and TRBJ2-2, with 8 bases fitting TRBD1. J was trimmed by 4 bases and V by 1 base; bases with no gene match: 11. Looked up from germline, CDR1 is MGHRA and CDR2 is YSYEKL. This CDR3 comprises 18 residues. Here the CDR3 DNA reads TGCGCCAGCAGCCAAGCCATTCGCCGGACAGGGCCCACCGGGGAGCTGTTTTTT. Protein: CASSQAIRRTGPTGELFF.

This sequence joins TRBV6-1 and TRBJ2-3; TRBD2 might be the D (5 bases). This CDR3 spans 13 amino acids. Germline V lookup: CDR1 MNHNS, CDR2 SASEGT. V lost 6 bases, J lost 6 bases, and 13 bases lay in between. The CDR3 sequence: CASRVRGPDTQYF. In nucleotides, the CDR3 is TGTGCCAGCAGGGTCCGAGGGCCCGATACGCAGTATTTT.

This clone has only one observation. J is TRBJ1-1 and V is TRBV18; TRBD1 might be the D (5 bases). Germline assignment: CDR1 KGHSH and CDR2 LQKENI. The CDR3 has 15 amino acids. The V gene lost 2 bases and the J gene lost 1 base, with 11 bases spanning the gap. This CDR3 reads CASSPGAATNTEAFF. The CDR3 coding sequence is TGTGCCAGCTCACCAGGGGCAGCGACGAACACTGAAGCTTTCTTT.

Note on this clone: The same CDR3 arises from other DNA sequences in this sample as well. The rearrangement links TRBV18 to TRBJ2-1, with D possibly TRBD2 on 6 matching bases. The CDR3 has 15 amino acids. CDR1 and CDR2 (germline): KGHSH, LQKENI. The ends were cut back, 0 bases at V and 0 bases at J, with 6 bases in the middle. CDR3 sequence (DNA): TGTGCCAGCTCACCACCGGGAGGCTCCTACAATGAGCAGTTCTTC. Its translation: CASSPPGGSYNEQFF. Using reference TRBV18 and TRBJ2-1 for the parts outside the CDR3, the full variable domain is NAGVMQNPRHLVRRRGQEARLRCSPMKGHSHVYWYRQLPEEGLKFMVYLQKENIIDESGMPKERFSAEFPKEGPSILRIQQVVRGDSAAYFCASSPPGGSYNEQFFGPGTRLTVL.

This clone was seen only once. Within the sample, other DNA sequences also encode this same CDR3. This chain links TRBV6-5 with TRBJ2-7; no clear D gene. Germline CDR1 is MNHEY and CDR2 is SVGAGI. The CDR3 is 13 residues long. Trimming left V 0 bases short and J 3 bases short, with 6 bases between. The chain's CDR3 is CASSYSGSYEQYF. CDR3 nucleotide sequence: TGTGCCAGCAGTTACTCCGGCAGCTACGAGCAGTACTTC.

The chain uses TRBV28 and TRBJ2-7; tentatively, D is TRBD1 (6 bases). The CDR3 covers 13 residues. The V and J ends lost 2 bases and 7 bases respectively, with 12 bases between them. From germline, CDR1 is MDHEN and CDR2 SYDVKM. DNA of the CDR3: TGTGCCAGCAGTTTACGCAGGGGTAGGGAGCAGTACTTC. Translating it yields CASSLRRGREQYF.

The chain combines TRBV6-6 with TRBJ1-1; tentatively, D is TRBD1 (6 bases). The V gene's germline CDR1 is MNHNY and CDR2 SVGAGI (reference sequence). CDR3 length equals 14 residues. V was cut by 7 bases and J by 5 bases, with 17 bases left in between. The CDR3 protein is CASTSAGGRTEAFF. CDR3 nucleotides: TGTGCCAGCACCTCGGCGGGGGGCAGGACTGAAGCTTTCTTT.

V and J are TRBV5-1 and TRBJ1-1; D not resolved. Trimming pared 4 bases from V and 4 bases from J, leaving 11 bases between. The CDR3 is made up of 13 amino acids. Germline V gives CDR1 SGHRS, CDR2 YFSETQ. In DNA, the CDR3 is TGCGCCAGCAGCCCAGGACTTCGCACTGAAGCTTTCTTT. Amino acid sequence: CASSPGLRTEAFF.

Remarks on this clone: Other nucleotide sequences in the sample specify the same CDR3. This chain joins TRBV9 and TRBJ2-3; TRBD2 matches at 8 bases. Per the germline V gene, CDR1 is SGDLS and CDR2 is YYNGEE. CDR3 length: 15 residues. Trimming removed 3 bases from V and 1 base from J; junction bases left unmatched: 4. The CDR3 region has the DNA TGTGCCAGCAGCGGAACTAGCGGAGGCACAGATACGCAGTATTTT. It encodes CASSGTSGGTDTQYF. Looking up the rest from reference TRBV9 and TRBJ2-3 gives the full variable domain: DSGVTQTPKHLITATGQRVTLRCSPRSGDLSVYWYQQSLDQGLQFLIQYYNGEERAKGNILERFSAQQFPDLHSELNLSSLELGDSALYFCASSGTSGGTDTQYFGPGTRLTVL.

The chain uses TRBV4-1 and TRBJ1-5; the D gene is possibly TRBD1 (5 bases). V lost 1 base and J lost 7, with 17 bases in between. The CDR3 extends over 16 amino acids. Germline loops: CDR1 MGHRA, CDR2 YSYEKL. The CDR3 DNA sequence: TGCGCCAGCAGCCAAGTGTTGGCGGACGGGGGGCAGCCCCAGCATTTT. Translated, it gives CASSQVLADGGQPQHF.

The chain carries TRBV19 and TRBJ1-2; no definite D call. From germline, CDR1 is LNHDA and CDR2 SQIVND (reference sequence). Trimming removed 4 bases at V and 4 bases at J, with 19 bases between. The CDR3 runs to 16 residues. The CDR3 region is CASSTPAEALTYGYTF. CDR3 sequence (DNA): TGTGCCAGTAGTACACCAGCGGAGGCCCTTACCTATGGCTACACCTTC.

The J gene is TRBJ2-5, the V gene TRBV7-2; D assignment may be TRBD1 or TRBD2 (5 bases each). CDR1 is SGHTA and CDR2 is FQGNSA in the germline V gene. Trimming cost V 0 bases and J 5 bases, with 13 bases left between them. This CDR3 contains 15 residues. The CDR3 nucleotides are TGTGCCAGCAGCTTAGCGGGGACCCGAAGGGAGACCCAGTACTTC. This encodes CASSLAGTRRETQYF.

The chain uses TRBV2 and TRBJ2-2; 9 bases agree with TRBD2. Germline V gene lookup returns CDR1 SNHLY and CDR2 FYNNEI. The length of the CDR3 is 16 residues. Unmatched junction bases numbered 11, after V lost 6 bases and J lost 6 bases. CDR3 residues: CASSQGGGRAAGELFF. The CDR3 region has the DNA TGTGCCAGCAGCCAAGGCGGCGGGAGGGCCGCCGGGGAGCTGTTTTTT.

The rearrangement uses TRBV28 and TRBJ2-3; either TRBD1 or TRBD2 may fit D (6 bases each). CDR3 length equals 15 residues. The germline V and J ends were trimmed by 6 bases and 2 bases, with 15 bases remaining between them. Germline V gives CDR1 MDHEN, CDR2 SYDVKM. Here the CDR3 reads CASRRDRTTTDTQYF. DNA for the CDR3: TGTGCCAGCAGAAGAGACAGGACTACCACAGATACGCAGTATTTT. Combining the CDR3 with reference TRBV28 and TRBJ2-3 gives the whole variable domain DVKVTQSSRYLVKRTGEKVFLECVQDMDHENMFWYRQDPGLGLRLIYFSYDVKMKEKGDIPEGYSVSREKKERFSLILESASTNQTSMYLCASRRDRTTTDTQYFGPGTRLTVL.

V and J are TRBV5-6 and TRBJ2-3, with D possibly being TRBD1 (6 bases). This CDR3 comprises 14 residues. The V gene's germline CDR1 is SGHDT and CDR2 YYEEEE. Trimming stripped 2 bases from V and 4 bases from J, with 11 bases between. This CDR3 is CASSLLGAADTQYF. The CDR3 DNA follows: TGTGCCAGCAGCTTACTGGGGGCAGCAGATACGCAGTATTTT.

The chain is built from TRBV25-1 and TRBJ2-7, with D possibly being TRBD1 (6 bases). Looked up from germline, CDR1 is MGHDK and CDR2 is SYGVNS. The CDR3 consists of 15 residues. V lost 0 bases to trimming and J lost 7 bases, with 16 bases between them. CDR3 sequence reads: CASSEYGRGIGEQYF. As DNA, the CDR3 is TGTGCCAGCAGTGAATACGGCAGGGGCATTGGGGAGCAGTACTTC.